This TCR beta chain was identified during a study of technical replicates of blood from several donors. Assay: immunoSEQ multiplex PCR; the TCRdb copy retains only in-frame clones and omits some. The sample includes 95,000 to 100,000 clones, nearly 96% of them seen just once. There are 15 residues in the CDR3. V shed 4 bases and J 4 bases; nucleotides not matched to a gene: 11. Germline loops: CDR1 GTSNPN, CDR2 SVGIG (reference sequence). The specimen was T cells isolated from PBMCs. The chain combines TRBV30 with TRBJ2-7, with TRBD1 matching over 9 bases. This TCR was sampled from a human donor in good health. CDR3 nucleotide sequence: TGTGCCTGGACTAGTGGAACAGGGGGCTTTTACGAGCAGTACTTC. Protein product: CAWTSGTGGFYEQYF.